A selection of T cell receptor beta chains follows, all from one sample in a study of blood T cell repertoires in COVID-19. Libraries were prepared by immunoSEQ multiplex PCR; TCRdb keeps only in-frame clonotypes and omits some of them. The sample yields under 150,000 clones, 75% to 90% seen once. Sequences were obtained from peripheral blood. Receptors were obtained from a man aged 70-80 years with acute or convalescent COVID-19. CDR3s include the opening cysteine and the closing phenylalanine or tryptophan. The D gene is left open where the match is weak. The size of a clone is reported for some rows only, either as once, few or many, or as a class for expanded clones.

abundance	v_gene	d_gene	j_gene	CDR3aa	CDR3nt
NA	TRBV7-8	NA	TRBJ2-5	CASSRQVLTQYF	TGTGCCAGCAGCCGACAGGTCCTGACCCAGTACTTC
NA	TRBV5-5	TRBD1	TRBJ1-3	CASSIGTDSGNTIYF	TGTGCCAGCAGCATAGGGACAGACTCTGGAAACACCATATATTTT
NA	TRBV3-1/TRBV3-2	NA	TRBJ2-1	CASSPSWGVLYNEQFF	TGTGCCAGCAGCCCCTCTTGGGGGGTTCTATACAATGAGCAGTTCTTC
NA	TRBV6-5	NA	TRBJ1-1	CASRPGGGKAFF	TGTGCCAGCAGACCGGGGGGGGGCAAAGCTTTCTTT
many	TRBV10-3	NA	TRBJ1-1	CAISGEPATEAFF	TGTGCCATCAGTGGGGAGCCAGCCACTGAAGCTTTCTTT
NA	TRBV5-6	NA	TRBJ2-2	CASSPSGQKNTGELFF	TGTGCCAGCAGCCCCTCCGGACAGAAGAACACCGGGGAGCTGTTTTTT
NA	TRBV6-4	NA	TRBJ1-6	CASPNGQGNSPLHF	TGTGCCAGCCCAAACGGGCAGGGGAATTCACCCCTCCACTTT
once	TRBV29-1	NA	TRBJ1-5	CSVGEGRGQPQHF	TGCAGCGTTGGTGAGGGGAGGGGTCAGCCCCAGCATTTT
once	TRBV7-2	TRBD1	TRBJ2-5	CASSPGQPQETQYF	TGTGCCAGCAGCCCGGGACAGCCTCAAGAGACCCAGTACTTC
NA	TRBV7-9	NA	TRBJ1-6	CASSLNSPLHF	TGTGCCAGCAGCCTTAATTCACCCCTCCACTTT
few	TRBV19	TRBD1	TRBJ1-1	CASKGQGFGTEAFF	TGTGCCAGTAAGGGACAGGGTTTTGGCACTGAAGCTTTCTTT
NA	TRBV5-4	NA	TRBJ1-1	CASSTGTDSTEAFF	TGTGCCAGCAGCACGGGGACTGATAGCACTGAAGCTTTCTTT
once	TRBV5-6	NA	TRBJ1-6	CASSATYLNSPLHF	TGTGCCAGCAGCGCCACTTATCTAAATTCACCCCTCCACTTT
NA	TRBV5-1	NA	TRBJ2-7	CASRENREQYF	TGCGCCAGCAGAGAAAACAGGGAGCAGTACTTC
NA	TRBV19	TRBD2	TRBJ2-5	CASTRGGVGETQYF	TGTGCCAGCACCCGGGGGGGCGTCGGAGAGACCCAGTACTTC
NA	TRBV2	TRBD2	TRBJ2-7	CASSERAREGEQYF	TGTGCCAGCAGTGAAAGGGCGCGGGAGGGAGAGCAGTACTTC
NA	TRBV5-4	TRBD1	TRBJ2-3	CASSPAGGHTDTQYF	TGTGCCAGCAGCCCAGCAGGGGGCCATACAGATACGCAGTATTTT
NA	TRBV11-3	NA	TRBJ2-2	CASSLGPPNTGELFF	TGTGCCAGCAGCTTGGGCCCCCCGAACACCGGGGAGCTGTTTTTT
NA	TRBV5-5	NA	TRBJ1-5	CASSTGQYSNQPQHF	TGTGCCAGCAGCACGGGACAATATAGCAATCAGCCCCAGCATTTT
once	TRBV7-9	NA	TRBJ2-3	CASSLILTAGTDTQYF	TGTGCCAGCAGCTTAATTTTGACAGCAGGCACAGATACGCAGTATTTT
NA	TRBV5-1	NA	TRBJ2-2	CASSWSMDTGELFF	TGCGCCAGCAGTTGGAGTATGGACACCGGGGAGCTGTTTTTT
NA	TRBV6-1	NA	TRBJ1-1	CASSEDWSKNTEAFF	TGTGCCAGCAGTGAAGATTGGAGCAAGAACACTGAAGCTTTCTTT
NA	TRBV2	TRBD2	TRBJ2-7	CASSDPKISGGPSGSYEQYF	TGTGCCAGCAGTGACCCTAAGATTAGCGGGGGGCCGTCCGGGTCCTACGAGCAGTACTTC
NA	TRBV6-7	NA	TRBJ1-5	CASSYIQGRVQPQHF	TGTGCCAGCAGCTATATACAGGGAAGAGTACAGCCCCAGCATTTT
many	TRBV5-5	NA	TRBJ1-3	CASSLGPQTSGNTIYF	TGTGCCAGCAGCTTGGGCCCACAGACCTCTGGAAACACCATATATTTT
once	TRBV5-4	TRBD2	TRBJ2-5	CASSLAAGGSKETQYF	TGTGCCAGCAGCTTGGCCGCGGGGGGCTCTAAAGAGACCCAGTACTTC
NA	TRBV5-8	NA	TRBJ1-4	CASSLLRGATNEKLFF	TGTGCCAGCAGCTTGCTCCGGGGGGCGACTAATGAAAAACTGTTTTTT
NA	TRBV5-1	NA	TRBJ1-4	CASSLNRGGVTEKLFF	TGCGCCAGCAGCTTGAATAGGGGAGGCGTGACTGAAAAACTGTTTTTT
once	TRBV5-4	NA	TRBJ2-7	CASSLSGRENSYEQYF	TGTGCCAGCAGCTTGTCGGGCCGGGAAAACTCCTACGAGCAGTACTTC
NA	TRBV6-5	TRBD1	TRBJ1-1	CASVWTGPMNTEAFF	TGTGCCAGCGTCTGGACAGGGCCTATGAACACTGAAGCTTTCTTT
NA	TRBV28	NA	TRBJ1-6	CASRSLQGLNSPLHF	TGTGCCAGCAGATCCCTCCAGGGTTTGAATTCACCCCTCCACTTT
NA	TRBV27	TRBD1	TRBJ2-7	CASSSSDRPFYEQYF	TGTGCCAGCAGTTCATCGGACAGGCCCTTTTACGAGCAGTACTTC
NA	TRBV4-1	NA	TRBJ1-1	CASSHPVRGVGEAFF	TGCGCCAGCAGCCATCCGGTGCGGGGGGTTGGTGAAGCTTTCTTT
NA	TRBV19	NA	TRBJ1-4	CASSKWQYNEKLFF	TGTGCCAGTAGTAAATGGCAGTATAATGAAAAACTGTTTTTT
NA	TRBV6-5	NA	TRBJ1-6	CASSYSRQGKAPLHF	TGTGCCAGCAGTTACTCGCGCCAGGGGAAGGCACCCCTCCACTTT
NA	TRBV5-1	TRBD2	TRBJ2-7	CASSFLWTSGASSYEQYF	TGCGCCAGCAGCTTCCTTTGGACTAGCGGGGCCAGCTCCTACGAGCAGTACTTC
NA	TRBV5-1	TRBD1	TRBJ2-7	CASSLLPQGEGEQYF	TGCGCCAGCAGCTTGTTACCCCAGGGGGAAGGCGAGCAGTACTTC
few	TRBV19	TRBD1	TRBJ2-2	CASSTDRGNTGELFF	TGTGCCAGTAGTACCGACAGGGGCAACACCGGGGAGCTGTTTTTT
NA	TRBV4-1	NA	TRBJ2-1	CASSQEVGLYNEQFF	TGCGCCAGCAGCCAAGAAGTGGGACTTTACAATGAGCAGTTCTTC
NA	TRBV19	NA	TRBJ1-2	CASSVSGGAKKGDGYTF	TGTGCCAGTAGCGTTTCGGGTGGGGCCAAGAAGGGCGATGGCTACACCTTC
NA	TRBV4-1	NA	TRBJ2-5	CASSHGRGQYF	TGCGCCAGCAGCCATGGAAGGGGCCAGTACTTC
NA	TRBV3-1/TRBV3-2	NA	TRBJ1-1	CASSTSTMNTEAFF	TGTGCCAGCAGCACTTCCACCATGAACACTGAAGCTTTCTTT
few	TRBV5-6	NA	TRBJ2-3	CASSFAGGLTDTQYF	TGTGCCAGCAGCTTCGCAGGGGGGCTGACAGATACGCAGTATTTT
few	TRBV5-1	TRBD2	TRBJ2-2	CASSPLAGGYTGELFF	TGCGCCAGCAGCCCGCTAGCGGGGGGATACACCGGGGAGCTGTTTTTT
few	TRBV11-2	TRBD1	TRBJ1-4	CASSPTGGNEKLFF	TGTGCCAGCAGCCCGACAGGGGGGAATGAAAAACTGTTTTTT
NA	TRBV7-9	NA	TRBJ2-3	CASSRDSAQEYF	TGTGCCAGCAGCAGAGACAGCGCCCAAGAGTATTTT
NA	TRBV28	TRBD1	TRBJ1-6	CASSLSKQGNSPLHF	TGTGCCAGCAGTTTATCAAAACAGGGGAATTCACCCCTCCACTTT
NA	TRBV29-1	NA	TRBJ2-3	CSVRDRSGTDTQYF	TGCAGCGTCCGCGACAGATCAGGCACAGATACGCAGTATTTT
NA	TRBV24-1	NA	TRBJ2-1	CATSDEGLQQFF	TGTGCCACCAGTGATGAGGGACTCCAGCAGTTCTTC
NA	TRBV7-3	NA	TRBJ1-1	CASSLGAGTEAFF	TGTGCCAGCAGCTTAGGGGCAGGCACTGAAGCTTTCTTT
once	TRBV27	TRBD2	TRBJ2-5	CASRLAGEETQYF	TGTGCCAGCAGACTAGCGGGGGAGGAGACCCAGTACTTC